This T cell receptor (beta chain) was found in a study of vaccination and CD4 T cells after COVID-19 (dated by TCRdb to about 2022). Study-level background: Every convalescent patient had a positive nasal swab PCR test for SARS-CoV-2, with mild disease in nine patients and severe disease in one. In roughly 10 COVID-19 convalescent patients and several infection-naive healthy vaccine recipients, the spike-specific CD4+ TCR repertoire before mRNA vaccination was compared with the repertoire after mRNA vaccination. For stimulating the cultures, overlapping spike peptide pools were used, derived from SARS-CoV-2 as well as from the common cold coronaviruses HCoV-NL63, HCoV-OC43 and HCoV-229E. Six males and four females were included in the convalescent cohort, with two Hispanic individuals, seven Caucasians, two Asians and one multiracial person represented. Each participant got two doses of either the Pfizer-BioNTech BNT162b2 vaccine (n=8) or the Moderna mRNA-1273 vaccine (n=2). Post-vaccine blood samples were collected a median of around 70 days after the second vaccine dose, ranging from about 12 to 250 days. As controls, cultures received a CEFX viral epitope pool (the positive control), an HIV-1 Nef peptide pool (the negative control), or no peptide at all. Post-COVID blood samples were collected from convalescent patients a median of about 92 days after diagnosis, with a range of roughly 30 to 161 days.

Concerning this clonotype itself: Its antigen target is currently unknown. One base away there is no much larger clone; base qualities are not given.

The CDR3 runs 14 amino acids, cysteine and phenylalanine included. Only the CDR3 part of the read is kept: 42 bases, read in frame from the first base. This sample's treatment or condition label indicates: roughly nine-day PBMC culture with coronavirus spike peptide pools or control peptides (ViraFEST assay). The ViraFEST assay was used in the study, in which antigen-specific T cells were expanded with peptide pools and expanded clonotypes were subsequently identified by TCR sequencing. The positive SARS-CoV-2 PCR tests of the convalescent patients were dated from March to December 2020, before the Alpha, Beta and Delta variants emerged in the United States. Fewer than 2.5 million PBMCs per well were cultured in IMDM with roughly 4.8% human AB serum and approximately 9.1 IU/ml IL-2, plus 10 ug/ml peptide pools. On days 3 and 7, half of the culture medium was replaced with fresh IL-2-containing medium. After nine to eleven days of culture, CD4+ T cells were isolated by negative selection with the EasySep CD4+ T cell isolation kit. Ficoll-Paque Plus gradient centrifugation was used to isolate PBMCs from whole blood, and the isolated PBMCs were then either used fresh or cryopreserved at -140C. Each culture condition was generally run in triplicate wells.

Here is what the overall study found, with its caveats: The median number of SARS-CoV-2-reactive clonotypes rose from under 25 after infection to 35 to 45 after vaccination, but the change was not significant. In convalescent patients, a median roughly 85% of post-vaccine SARS-CoV-2-reactive clones were detected only after vaccination, suggesting vaccine-specific priming. The study included relatively few convalescent patients and did not analyze early timepoints after natural infection. Nearly all vaccine-specific clones in convalescent patients (304 of 307) were mono-reactive for SARS-CoV-2 spike rather than cross-reactive with common cold coronaviruses.

Libraries came from PCR. TCR sequencing of DNA from cultured CD4+ T cells used the Oncomine TCR Beta short-read assay at the Johns Hopkins FTIC core. The QIAamp micro DNA kit was used to extract genomic DNA from the cultured CD4+ T cells. The Oncomine TCR Beta libraries from cultured CD4+ T cells were pooled using unique dual indexes and then sequenced on an Illumina iSeq 100. The original pipeline was this. Non-productive sequences were removed, and CDR3s not starting with C, not ending with F or W, or shorter than 7 amino acids were discarded. The MANAFEST web application was used to identify antigen-specific clonotypes by comparing peptide-stimulated wells against reference wells and other culture wells. Positive clones required FDR below 0.05, an odds ratio above 5, and productive frequency above 0.1% in at least two of three replicate wells. Cross-reactive clonotypes were defined as significantly expanded in both SARS-CoV-2 spike wells and at least one common cold coronavirus spike condition. Levenshtein distances (stringdist) and unrooted phylogenetic trees (ape) in R version 3.6.1 were used to assess CDR3 homology. The public reads were run again by TCRdb, first through fastp at Q25 and then through MiXCR, and only productive beta chains were kept. Every CDR3 protein is listed once, alongside the most common genes and DNA of its rows. The V and J calls come from TCRdb's annotation, not from the publication. Here the sample has more than 15,000 distinct CDR3 sequences; about 32% occur a single time. The ten largest account for about 15% of the sample.

The chain joins TRBV21-1 to TRBJ2-7; no check of the table's D call, TRBD1, against the DNA was made. TRBV21-1 is labeled a pseudogene. The sequencing sample was made of cultured CD4+ T cells from blood. The TCR was taken from a human donor with COVID-19. The DNA sequence reads TGTGCCAGCAGCACCCAGGGGGCTGATTACGAGCAGTACTTC. This sequence encodes CASSTQGADYEQYF.